A selection of T cell receptor beta chains follows, all from one sample in a study of OX40 agonist ivuxolimab in advanced cancers. Repertoires were generated with immunoSEQ multiplex PCR, while TCRdb's copy carries only in-frame clones and drops some. The sample yields about 52,000 clones, about 90% seen once. The material was CD4+ or CD8+ T cells sorted from blood, obtained in a trial of the OX40 agonist ivuxolimab. Source of these receptors: an adult with an advanced solid tumor such as melanoma, head and neck, liver or kidney cancer. Each CDR3 is given with its conserved first and last residue. The D gene is left open where the match is weak. Where a row states a size, it is once, few, many or the class of an expanded clone; other rows omit it.

v_gene,j_gene,d_gene,len,abundance,CDR3aa,CDR3nt
TRBV5-1,TRBJ1-2,NA,16,NA,CASSRDGDGGTSGYTF,TGCGCCAGCAGCCGGGACGGAGATGGCGGTACGTCTGGCTACACCTTC
TRBV19,TRBJ1-4,NA,14,few,CASSIERQNEKLFF,TGTGCCAGTAGTATAGAACGACAAAATGAAAAACTGTTTTTT
TRBV5-4,TRBJ2-7,TRBD1,15,NA,CASRYRTGRSYEQYF,TGTGCCAGCAGGTATCGGACAGGGAGATCCTACGAGCAGTACTTC
TRBV19,TRBJ2-3,NA,14,NA,CASSIPGGTDTQYF,TGTGCCAGTAGTATCCCCGGAGGCACAGATACGCAGTATTTT
TRBV18,TRBJ2-5,NA,13,NA,CASSPPARETQYF,TGTGCCAGCTCACCCCCCGCTCGGGAGACCCAGTACTTC
TRBV7-7,TRBJ2-3,NA,12,NA,CASSRIGDTQYF,TGTGCCAGCAGCCGGATAGGAGATACGCAGTATTTT
TRBV9,TRBJ1-1,NA,15,NA,CASSTGTGWNTEAFF,TGTGCCAGCAGCACTGGAACGGGGTGGAACACTGAAGCTTTCTTT
TRBV30,TRBJ2-3,TRBD2,15,NA,CAWSPSGGSTDTQYF,TGTGCCTGGAGTCCTAGCGGGGGATCTACAGATACGCAGTATTTT
TRBV7-8,TRBJ1-3,NA,18,once,CASSSQRGFRLSGNTIYF,TGTGCCAGCAGCTCCCAGCGGGGATTCCGCCTCTCTGGAAACACCATATATTTT
TRBV6-5,TRBJ1-3,NA,13,medium-sized,CASSYSPGNTIYF,TGTGCCAGCAGTTACTCTCCAGGAAACACCATATATTTT
TRBV4-1,TRBJ2-7,NA,15,NA,CASRQRGGFSYEQYF,TGCGCCAGCCGTCAAAGGGGGGGGTTCTCCTACGAGCAGTACTTC
TRBV6-6,TRBJ1-5,NA,11,few,CASSPGRPQHF,TGTGCCAGCAGCCCCGGTCGGCCCCAGCATTTT
TRBV6-1,TRBJ2-2,NA,15,NA,CASITHRGGTGELFF,TGTGCCAGCATTACCCACAGGGGGGGCACCGGGGAGCTGTTTTTT
TRBV11-2,TRBJ1-2,NA,15,NA,CASSLERTFHYGYTF,TGTGCCAGCAGCTTAGAACGGACGTTCCACTATGGCTACACCTTC
TRBV7-3,TRBJ2-3,NA,15,NA,CASSFPGLNTDTQYF,TGTGCCAGCAGCTTTCCGGGACTGAACACAGATACGCAGTATTTT
TRBV9,TRBJ1-3,TRBD1,14,NA,CASTQGGPGNTIYF,TGTGCCAGCACTCAAGGGGGCCCTGGAAACACCATATATTTT
TRBV14,TRBJ1-2,NA,18,NA,CASSQDKSGRKANYGYTF,TGTGCCAGCAGCCAAGATAAGTCGGGTCGGAAAGCTAACTATGGCTACACCTTC
TRBV15,TRBJ2-1,TRBD1,18,NA,CATSRSRVKTGPYNEQFF,TGTGCCACCAGCAGATCTCGAGTAAAGACAGGGCCCTACAATGAGCAGTTCTTC
TRBV5-1,TRBJ1-1,NA,14,NA,CASSPRDSNTEAFF,TGCGCCAGCAGCCCCCGGGACTCGAACACTGAAGCTTTCTTT
TRBV29-1,TRBJ2-5,NA,13,NA,CSARASLGETQYF,TGCAGCGCCCGGGCCAGCCTGGGAGAGACCCAGTACTTC
TRBV19,TRBJ2-7,NA,11,NA,CASSIEAAPSF,TGTGCCAGTAGTATAGAGGCAGCCCCTTCCTTC
TRBV11-2,TRBJ2-1,TRBD2,17,NA,CASSLDFGLAGGNEQFF,TGTGCCAGCAGCTTAGATTTTGGGCTAGCGGGTGGGAATGAGCAGTTCTTC
TRBV19,TRBJ1-5,NA,14,NA,CASRGARIDQPQHF,TGTGCCAGTAGGGGGGCAAGAATCGATCAGCCCCAGCATTTT
TRBV7-8,TRBJ2-3,NA,13,NA,CASSPIRGDTQYF,TGTGCCAGCAGCCCCATCCGGGGGGATACGCAGTATTTT
TRBV11-2,TRBJ1-2,TRBD1,17,few,CASSPGVNRGHFYGYTF,TGTGCCAGCAGCCCAGGAGTAAACAGGGGGCACTTCTATGGCTACACCTTC
TRBV7-9,TRBJ1-4,NA,12,NA,CASSSYNEKLFF,TGTGCCAGCAGCTCCTACAATGAAAAACTGTTTTTT
TRBV19,TRBJ1-5,TRBD1,15,NA,CASSKEQGTNQPQHF,TGTGCCAGTAGTAAGGAACAGGGGACCAATCAGCCCCAGCATTTT
TRBV10-3,TRBJ1-2,NA,14,NA,CAISEFGRDTGYTF,TGTGCCATCAGTGAGTTCGGTAGGGACACTGGCTACACCTTC
TRBV6-1,TRBJ1-1,NA,13,NA,CASRLSRDTEAFF,TGTGCCAGCAGGCTAAGCAGGGACACTGAAGCTTTCTTT
TRBV4-2,TRBJ2-7,NA,14,NA,CASSPNTGLESQYF,TGTGCCAGCAGCCCCAATACAGGGTTGGAGTCGCAGTACTTC
TRBV10-3,TRBJ1-4,TRBD1,15,NA,CAISDLGGAREKLFF,TGTGCCATCAGTGACTTAGGGGGCGCAAGGGAAAAACTGTTTTTT
TRBV9,TRBJ1-2,NA,15,NA,CASSVATDINYGYTF,TGTGCCAGCAGCGTAGCTACAGACATTAACTATGGCTACACCTTC
TRBV6-6,TRBJ2-7,NA,12,NA,CASSYPGPEQYF,TGTGCCAGCAGTTACCCGGGGCCCGAGCAGTACTTC
TRBV11-2,TRBJ1-5,NA,16,NA,CASSRRGSWSNQPQHF,TGTGCCAGCAGCCGGAGGGGGTCTTGGAGCAATCAGCCCCAGCATTTT
TRBV9,TRBJ2-4,NA,13,NA,CASSVGGINIQYF,TGTGCCAGCAGCGTAGGGGGTATAAACATTCAGTACTTC
TRBV5-1,TRBJ2-3,NA,13,once,CASRYTATDTQYF,TGCGCCAGCAGGTATACCGCCACAGATACGCAGTATTTT
TRBV5-1,TRBJ1-5,NA,13,NA,CASRQTDDQPQHF,TGCGCCAGCAGACAGACTGATGATCAGCCCCAGCATTTT
TRBV11-2,TRBJ2-3,TRBD2,15,once,CASTLAGGRADTQYF,TGTGCCAGCACCCTAGCGGGGGGGCGGGCAGATACGCAGTATTTT